Each of the 32 T cell receptor beta chains below was sequenced from the same sample in a study of blood T cell repertoires in COVID-19. The table came from immunoSEQ multiplex PCR; TCRdb's copy has only in-frame clones and leaves some out. The sample includes 250,000 to 300,000 clones, 85% to 90% of them seen just once. The sample was peripheral blood. These receptors came from an older woman with COVID-19, enrolled during active disease.

V and J are TRBV3-1 (or the pseudogene TRBV3-2) and TRBJ1-3, with TRBD1 matching over 7 bases. The junction had 8 bases not matched to a gene; V was cut back by 4 bases and J by 2 bases. The CDR3 runs 16 residues. The germline V gene encodes CDR1 LGHDT and CDR2 YNNKEL (reference sequence). The CDR3 DNA reads as TGTGCCAGCAGCCGGCCCGGGACAGAGACTGGAAACACCATATATTTT. Protein sequence: CASSRPGTETGNTIYF.

This rearrangement joins TRBV30 to TRBJ2-7; 7 bases match TRBD2. V was pared by 4 bases and J by 2 bases, with 11 bases of the junction left unmatched. Germline CDR1 and CDR2: GTSNPN and SVGIG (reference sequence). The length of the CDR3 is 15 residues. CDR3 DNA sequence: TGTGCCTGGACCAGAGGAGGACTAGTCGCCTACGAGCAGTACTTC. It translates to CAWTRGGLVAYEQYF.

The V gene is TRBV9, the J gene TRBJ1-2, with 11 bases matching TRBD1. V trimming: 6 bases; J trimming: 2 bases; junction bases outside the gene matches: 3. This CDR3 spans 14 amino acids. Germline V gene data show CDR1 as SGDLS and CDR2 as YYNGEE. CDR3 DNA: TGTGCCAGCAACCGGGACAGGGGGAACTATGGCTACACCTTC. Amino acids: CASNRDRGNYGYTF.

V usage is TRBV12-5 and J usage is TRBJ1-3; D is unclear. CDR1 is LGHNT, CDR2 FRNRAP, per germline. This CDR3 is 14 amino acids long. Trimming removed 4 bases from V and 8 bases from J, with 15 bases in between. CDR3 DNA: TGTGCTAGTGGTTCCCCCTTCGACATGGACACCATATATTTT. This sequence encodes CASGSPFDMDTIYF.

This clone was picked up one time. This sequence joins TRBV19 and TRBJ1-3; D remains ambiguous. The germline CDR1 and CDR2 sequences are LNHDA and SQIVND (reference sequence). This CDR3 has 13 residues. Between the trimmed V and J ends, which lost 7 bases and 0 bases, there was a span of 7 bases. This CDR3 reads CASNLDSGNTIYF. CDR3 in DNA: TGTGCCAGTAACCTAGACTCTGGAAACACCATATATTTT. The full variable domain, rest sourced from reference TRBV19 and TRBJ1-3, is DGGITQSPKYLFRKEGQNVTLSCEQNLNHDAMYWYRQDPGQGLRLIYYSQIVNDFQKGDIAEGYSVSREKKESFPLTVTSAQKNPTAFYLCASNLDSGNTIYFGEGSWLTVV.

CDR3 loop: CASSLGQGLDYTF. The CDR3 nucleotides read TGTGCCAGCAGCTTGGGGCAGGGGTTGGACTACACCTTC. The gene calls are TRBV5-4 and TRBJ1-2, with D maybe TRBD1 (6 bases). V lost 0 bases and J lost 10, with 13 bases in between. There are 13 residues in the CDR3. Germline V CDR1 and CDR2: SGHNT, YYREEE (reference sequence).

V gene TRBV6-6 combines with J gene TRBJ2-7; 9 nucleotides agree with TRBD1. Germline CDR1 MNHNY, CDR2 SVGAGI (reference sequence). The CDR3 is 15 residues long. After removal of 4 bases from V and 0 bases from J, the junction contained 4 bases not matched to a gene. In DNA, the CDR3 is TGTGCCAGCAGTTGGACAGGGGCTCTCTCCTACGAGCAGTACTTC. Translating gives CASSWTGALSYEQYF.

V and J are TRBV5-4 and TRBJ2-3; 9 nucleotides line up with TRBD2. Trimming took 4 bases from V and 1 from J; bases not matched to a gene: 16. Germline V gives CDR1 SGHNT, CDR2 YYREEE (reference sequence). CDR3 size: 19 residues. CDR3 loop: CASSAYRASGVGGTDTQYF. The CDR3, as DNA: TGTGCCAGCAGCGCGTATAGGGCTAGCGGGGTGGGGGGCACAGATACGCAGTATTTT.

The chain joins TRBV6-5 to TRBJ1-6, with D tentatively TRBD1 (6 bases). The germline V and J ends were trimmed by 6 bases and 7 bases, with 13 bases remaining between them. Germline V lookup: CDR1 MNHEY, CDR2 SVGAGI. The CDR3 extends over 14 amino acids. The CDR3: CASRKQGRNSPLHF. The CDR3 bases are TGTGCCAGCAGAAAACAGGGAAGGAATTCACCCCTCCACTTT.

This chain connects TRBV19 to TRBJ2-2; 7 bases line up with TRBD2. The junction had 7 bases not matched to a gene; V was cut back by 9 bases and J by 0 bases. From germline, CDR1 is LNHDA and CDR2 SQIVND (reference sequence). The CDR3 is made up of 15 amino acids. The CDR3 sequence is CASAKRGANTGELFF. The CDR3 region has the DNA TGTGCCAGCGCGAAGCGGGGCGCGAACACCGGGGAGCTGTTTTTT. Full variable domain (outside the CDR3, taken from reference TRBV19 and TRBJ2-2): DGGITQSPKYLFRKEGQNVTLSCEQNLNHDAMYWYRQDPGQGLRLIYYSQIVNDFQKGDIAEGYSVSREKKESFPLTVTSAQKNPTAFYLCASAKRGANTGELFFGEGSRLTVL.

The chain has TRBV29-1 and TRBJ2-3; D might be TRBD2 (5 bases). V was clipped by 7 bases and J by 0 bases, with 14 bases between them. The germline CDR1 and CDR2 sequences are SQVTM and ANQGSEA. The CDR3 covers 14 residues. In DNA, the CDR3 is TGCAGCGCCCAGTCCAGCGGTAGCACAGATACGCAGTATTTT. Translated, it gives CSAQSSGSTDTQYF.

The chain uses TRBV5-1 and TRBJ1-4, with TRBD1 matching 10 bases. The V and J ends lost 4 bases and 7 bases, in that order; junction bases with no gene match: 4. CDR3 size: 14 residues. From germline, CDR1 is SGHRS and CDR2 YFSETQ. CDR3 region: CASSPGQGSEKLFF. The CDR3 DNA sequence: TGCGCCAGCAGCCCGGGACAGGGGAGTGAAAAACTGTTTTTT.

This chain uses TRBV6-5 with TRBJ2-7; maybe TRBD1 (5 bases). V was pared by 7 bases and J by 0 bases, with 16 bases between. This CDR3 contains 15 residues. Looked up from germline, CDR1 is MNHEY and CDR2 is SVGAGI. The CDR3 DNA reads TGTGCCAGCACCAAGGGGCTTCAAAGCTCCTACGAGCAGTACTTC. Residues: CASTKGLQSSYEQYF.

The V call is TRBV12-3 or TRBV12-4, the J call TRBJ2-1; the D gene is possibly TRBD2 (5 bases). The ends were cut back, 0 bases at V and 9 bases at J, with 9 bases in the middle. The CDR3 consists of 13 residues. The CDR3 region is CASSLALAVEQFF. CDR3 nucleotides: TGTGCCAGCAGTTTAGCCCTAGCCGTTGAGCAGTTCTTC.

The chain links TRBV19 to TRBJ1-1; D unresolved. The CDR3 loop spans 15 amino acids. Germline CDR1 and CDR2: LNHDA and SQIVND (reference sequence). V dropped 3 bases and J dropped 4 bases, with 15 bases sitting between them. In DNA form, the CDR3 reads TGTGCCAGTAGTATTGGGTGGCGATCGGGCACTGAAGCTTTCTTT. It specifies CASSIGWRSGTEAFF. The full variable domain, with the rest looked up from reference TRBV19 and TRBJ1-1, is DGGITQSPKYLFRKEGQNVTLSCEQNLNHDAMYWYRQDPGQGLRLIYYSQIVNDFQKGDIAEGYSVSREKKESFPLTVTSAQKNPTAFYLCASSIGWRSGTEAFFGQGTRLTVV.

The chain couples TRBV7-3 to TRBJ2-2, with D hard to call. CDR3 length equals 12 residues. Trimming removed 5 bases at V and 4 bases at J, with 5 bases between. Germline values: CDR1 SGHTA, CDR2 FQGTGA. CDR3 sequence: CASSLGTGELFF. CDR3 in DNA: TGTGCCAGCAGCCTAGGCACCGGGGAGCTGTTTTTT.

This rearrangement joins TRBV30 to TRBJ1-2; D is unresolved. Trimming pared 0 bases from V and 2 bases from J, leaving 7 bases between. The CDR3 totals 13 residues. Germline lookup yields CDR1 GTSNPN and CDR2 SVGIG (reference sequence). As DNA, the CDR3 is TGTGCCTGGAGTGTTGGGCAGAACTATGGCTACACCTTC. It translates to CAWSVGQNYGYTF.

The chain combines TRBV5-1 with TRBJ1-4, with D possibly TRBD1 on 5 matching bases. Germline CDR1 reads SGHRS; CDR2 reads YFSETQ. This CDR3 is built from 14 residues. The V gene lost 0 bases and the J gene lost 7 bases, with 10 bases spanning the gap. The CDR3 loop reads CASSLEGRVEKLFF. CDR3 bases: TGCGCCAGCAGCTTGGAGGGGAGGGTTGAAAAACTGTTTTTT.

This rearrangement joins TRBV11-3 to TRBJ2-1, with 8 bases identical to TRBD2. V shed 0 bases and J 6 bases; nucleotides not matched to a gene: 7. The CDR3 consists of 16 residues. Germline V CDR1 and CDR2: SGHNT, YENEEA. The CDR3 reads CASSLDRLAKSNEQFF. In DNA, the CDR3 is TGTGCCAGCAGCTTAGATAGACTAGCGAAGAGCAATGAGCAGTTCTTC.

The chain recombines TRBV5-4 with TRBJ1-1; D may be TRBD1 (5 bases). The germline gives CDR1 SGHNT, CDR2 YYREEE (reference sequence). V was cut by 4 bases and J by 3 bases, with 16 bases left in between. There are 15 residues in the CDR3. The CDR3, as DNA: TGTGCCAGCAGCCCCCGGACACGGGGGGACACTGAAGCTTTCTTT. It codes for CASSPRTRGDTEAFF.

This chain links TRBV10-3 with TRBJ1-3; no firm D call. Germline loops: CDR1 ENHRY, CDR2 SYGVKD. The CDR3 covers 17 residues. V lost 2 bases and J lost 0, with 14 bases in between. DNA of the CDR3: TGTGCCATCAGTGAGCCGCGGGGTGGGATCTCTGGAAACACCATATATTTT. It encodes CAISEPRGGISGNTIYF.

The genes are TRBV2 and TRBJ2-3, with 9 bases matching TRBD2. Trimming at V came to 2 bases and at J to 3 bases, leaving 12 bases not matched to a gene. This CDR3 is 18 amino acids long. Germline CDR1 is SNHLY and CDR2 is FYNNEI. CDR3: CASSERRGGASSTDTQYF. The CDR3 bases are TGTGCCAGCAGTGAACGACGCGGGGGGGCTAGTAGTACAGATACGCAGTATTTT. The full variable domain, with the rest looked up from reference TRBV2 and TRBJ2-3, is EPEVTQTPSHQVTQMGQEVILRCVPISNHLYFYWYRQILGQKVEFLVSFYNNEISEKSEIFDDQFSVERPDGSNFTLKIRSTKLEDSAMYFCASSERRGGASSTDTQYFGPGTRLTVL.

The rearrangement links TRBV18 to TRBJ2-1; no definite D call. Trimming shortened V by 0 bases and J by 0 bases, and 3 bases separated the two germline ends. Germline CDR1 is KGHSH and CDR2 is LQKENI. This CDR3 is built from 14 residues. The CDR3 sequence is CASSPPSSYNEQFF. DNA for the CDR3: TGTGCCAGCTCACCACCCAGCTCCTACAATGAGCAGTTCTTC. The full variable domain, its missing parts supplied by reference TRBV18 and TRBJ2-1, is NAGVMQNPRHLVRRRGQEARLRCSPMKGHSHVYWYRQLPEEGLKFMVYLQKENIIDESGMPKERFSAEFPKEGPSILRIQQVVRGDSAAYFCASSPPSSYNEQFFGPGTRLTVL.

The chain uses TRBV30 and TRBJ2-4, with 11 bases aligning to TRBD2. Germline trimming cut 2 bases from V and 8 bases from J; bases unmatched to any gene: 5. Germline values: CDR1 GTSNPN, CDR2 SVGIG (reference sequence). This CDR3 region has 14 residues. The CDR3 protein is CAWSSGTSGDIQYF. DNA of the CDR3: TGTGCCTGGAGTTCCGGGACTAGCGGCGACATTCAGTACTTC.

The chain has TRBV12-3 or TRBV12-4 and TRBJ1-2, with a tentative D call TRBD1 (5 bases). V lost 6 bases to trimming and J lost 3 bases, with 11 bases between them. The CDR3 is 13 residues long. CDR3 region: CASRDWGDYGYTF. In nucleotides, the CDR3 is TGTGCCAGCAGGGACTGGGGGGACTATGGCTACACCTTC.

This clone was observed once. The V gene is TRBV4-1, the J gene TRBJ2-3; 7 bases agree with TRBD2. Germline CDR1 reads MGHRA; CDR2 reads YSYEKL. Trimming cost V 2 bases and J 4 bases; bases outside gene matches: 9. The CDR3 runs to 16 residues. This CDR3 reads CASSQSNGGRADTQYF. CDR3 bases: TGCGCCAGCAGCCAAAGTAACGGGGGGAGGGCAGATACGCAGTATTTT.

The V and J genes are TRBV5-1 and TRBJ1-4, with a weak D call TRBD1 (5 bases). Trimming cost V 5 bases and J 6 bases, with 14 bases left between them. The CDR3 runs 14 residues. In germline, CDR1 is SGHRS, CDR2 YFSETQ. CDR3 nucleotide sequence: TGCGCCAGCAGGCCGTCTGGGGGGTATGAAAAACTGTTTTTT. Its translation is CASRPSGGYEKLFF.

The chain couples TRBV9 to TRBJ1-5, with 9 bases fitting TRBD1. This CDR3 has 15 amino acids. Looked up from germline, CDR1 is SGDLS and CDR2 is YYNGEE. With V trimmed by 4 bases and J by 5 bases, 7 bases remained unmatched. CDR3 nucleotide sequence: TGTGCCAGCAGCCCGCAGGACAGGGGACATCAGCCCCAGCATTTT. Amino acids: CASSPQDRGHQPQHF.

The CDR3: CASSSPRGSEAFF. The CDR3 nucleotides read TGTGCCAGCAGTTCTCCCAGGGGTTCTGAAGCTTTCTTT. The V gene is TRBV27, the J gene TRBJ1-1; maybe TRBD1 (6 bases). This CDR3 has 13 amino acids. Germline assignment: CDR1 MNHEY and CDR2 SMNVEV (reference sequence). The germline V and J ends were trimmed by 4 bases and 6 bases, with 12 bases remaining between them.

This rearrangement joins TRBV6-2 or TRBV6-3 to TRBJ1-1; TRBD1 matches 8 bases. The ends lost 6 bases at V and 11 bases at J; junction bases unmatched: 14. In germline, CDR1 is MNHEY, CDR2 SVGEGT. The CDR3 has 14 residues. The CDR3 reads CASSTAGTGRGAFF. The CDR3 bases are TGTGCCAGCAGCACCGCCGGGACAGGTAGGGGGGCTTTCTTT.

The table lists this clone with a count of one. The gene calls are TRBV7-3 and TRBJ2-1, with TRBD2 matching 9 bases. The V and J ends lost 5 bases and 5 bases, in that order; junction bases with no gene match: 4. In germline, CDR1 is SGHTA, CDR2 FQGTGA. The CDR3 spans 14 residues. The CDR3 coding sequence is TGTGCCAGCAGCGCGGGGGGGCCTAACAATGAGCAGTTCTTC. Its translation is CASSAGGPNNEQFF.

The V call is TRBV5-4, the J call TRBJ2-3; TRBD2 matches 16 bases. CDR1 and CDR2 from the germline V gene are SGHNT and YYREEE (reference sequence). The CDR3 loop spans 18 amino acids. The V segment lost 4 bases and the J segment 5 bases; nucleotides outside the gene matches: 10. In nucleotides, the CDR3 is TGTGCCAGCAGCCGCCCGGGACTAGCGGGGGGGCCTATAGATACGCAGTATTTT. As protein: CASSRPGLAGGPIDTQYF.